Described below is a single T cell receptor beta chain sequence and its context. This clone was found once. No antigen is known for it. Base qualities are missing; no much larger clone stands one base away. These data are taken from a study of graft-versus-host responses after intestinal transplantation (dated by TCRdb to the early 2020s). With respect to the entire study: Multivisceral, liver-intestinal, or isolated intestinal transplants were received by the recipients. Anti-thymocyte globulin induction was given to all recipients, followed by maintenance tacrolimus and steroids for roughly 3 years. After intestinal transplantation, graft-versus-host and host-versus-graft alloreactive T cell clones were followed in the graft, circulation and bone marrow using bulk TCR-beta CDR3 sequencing. Alloreactive clones were identified by sequencing pre-transplant mixed lymphocyte reaction products and comparing them with unstimulated pre-transplant donor and recipient T cells. The cohort enrolled under 30 intestinal transplant recipients, one of whom was a retransplant, and 3 patients without pretransplant specimens were excluded. A peak of at least 4% donor T cells among recipient peripheral blood mononuclear cells was the definition used for donor T cell macrochimerism. Samples from a few later patients were sequenced in-house on an Illumina MiSeq with MiXCR processing rather than by the commercial service. Overall study outcomes, separate from this receptor: GvH clones were detected in recipient bone marrow, and some of these GvH clones were observed earlier in ileal mucosa or blood, consistent with an intestinal mucosal origin. High GvH to HvG T cell clonal ratios were observed in the allografts of patients with donor T cell macrochimerism. Early after transplant, declines in HvG clones were associated with peak levels of circulating GvH clones. The conclusions were limited by the relatively low number and heterogeneity of the intestinal transplant patients.

Library method: the immunoSEQ multiplex PCR assay. For most patients, genomic DNA was subjected to high-throughput TCR-beta CDR3 sequencing by Adaptive Biotechnologies. The original pipeline was this. Adaptive's ImmunoSEQ software supplied the TCR sequencing data for more than 15 patients, while MiXCR and VDJtools were used to process a few other patients. CDR3 nucleotide sequences shared by donor and recipient were removed because the origin of these sequences could not be assigned. To count as alloreactive, a clone needed at least 2-fold expansion over unstimulated cells and a minimum CFSE-low frequency of 0.002% (template counts) or 0.001% (read counts). Clones were considered mappable if detected in sequenced pre-transplant spleen, lymph node, or MLR CFSE-low populations of the donor or recipient. The cumulative frequency of alloreactive clones was calculated as a percentage of all sequences, weighted by copy number. TCRdb mirrors the immuneACCESS table, restricted to in-frame sequences. Some clones are absent from its copies; in checked studies, under half trace to an unresolved V gene, and the reason for the others is unknown. V, J and clone size reflect that table, while D and trimming were determined from the DNA. The sample table shows fewer than 45,000 clones, and about 91% are seen once. In total, the top ten clones hold under 4.5% of the sample.

The germline V gene sets CDR1 to MDHEN and CDR2 to SYDVKM. Measured from the cysteine to the phenylalanine, the CDR3 is 16 residues long. This entry keeps only the CDR3 DNA: 48 bases, framed from base 1. Germline trimming amounts to 3 bases on V and 4 bases on J, with 9 as the count of junction bases outside the gene matches. Blood samples were collected up to 4 times in the first month after transplant and then at least monthly when available. This sequence uses TRBV28 and TRBJ2-3, with 8 central nucleotides matching TRBD2. This receptor was obtained from a human patient who received an intestinal transplant, so some T cells may come from the graft donor. The material was PBMCs, obtained 524 days after transplant. For the CDR3, the sequence is CASSFPSGPSSDTQYF. The nucleotide sequence is given as TGTGCCAGCAGTTTCCCTAGCGGGCCATCCTCAGATACGCAGTATTTT.